This T cell receptor (beta chain) was obtained from a study of regulatory T cells in long-lasting Graves disease. Study-level findings and limits: TRBV28 was favored in persistent disease, as were TRBJ1-2 and TRBJ2-5.

V gave up 6 bases and J gave up 6 bases, with 21 bases separating them. Germline V gene sequence: CDR1 MNHNS, CDR2 SASEGT. This CDR3 has 16 amino acids. Arm-PCR of CDR3 regions and iRepertoire HTBI primers were the basis on which TCR beta libraries were built. TCRdb fed the multiplex PCR reads into MiXCR, producing one record per CDR3 protein. The top ten clones hold around 12% of a sample with about 560,000 distinct CDR3 sequences, roughly 16% of them seen once. Time point specified: newly diagnosed GD, antithyroid drugs for less than 3 months. Scientists built the TCR library using RNA that was extracted from PBMCs. A blood draw put about 8.2 milliliters of peripheral blood into EDTA tubes. This clonotype has at least ten counts. Antigen specificity is unknown. This sample also belongs to another study, concerning T cells in Graves' hyperthyroidism and ophthalmopathy. According to that study: Diagnostic decisions used clinical symptoms, serum thyroxine and TRAb, thyroid ultrasound and orbital computed tomography.

The receptor comes from a man aged 18 to 35 with Graves disease. The input for sequencing was peripheral blood mononuclear cells (PBMCs), taken at new diagnosis, from a patient treated with antithyroid drugs. V gene TRBV6-1 combines with J gene TRBJ1-5; TRBD1 is a possible D gene (5 bases). The DNA of the CDR3 is TGTGCCAGCAGCACTACGGGACGGGGTACGCCTCAGCCCCAGCATTTT. Its protein is CASSTTGRGTPQPQHF.